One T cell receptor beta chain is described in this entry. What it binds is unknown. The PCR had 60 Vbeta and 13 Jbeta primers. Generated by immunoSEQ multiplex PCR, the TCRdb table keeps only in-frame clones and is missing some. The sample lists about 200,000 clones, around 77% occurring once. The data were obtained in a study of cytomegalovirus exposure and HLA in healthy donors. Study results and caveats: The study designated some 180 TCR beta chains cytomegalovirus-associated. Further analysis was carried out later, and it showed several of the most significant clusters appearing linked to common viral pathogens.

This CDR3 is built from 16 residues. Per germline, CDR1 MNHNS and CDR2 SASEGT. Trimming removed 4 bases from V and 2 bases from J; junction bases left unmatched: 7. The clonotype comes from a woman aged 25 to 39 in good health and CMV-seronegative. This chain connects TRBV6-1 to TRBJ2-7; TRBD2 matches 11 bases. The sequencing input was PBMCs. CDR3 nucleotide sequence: TGTGCCAGCAGTGTCCGTAGCGGGAGGGCTCCCTACGAGCAGTACTTC. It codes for CASSVRSGRAPYEQYF.